A selection of T cell receptor beta chains follows, all from one sample in a study of T cell changes during pregnancy in multiple sclerosis. Libraries were prepared by immunoSEQ multiplex PCR; TCRdb keeps only in-frame clonotypes and omits some of them. The sample contains about 100,000 clones, about 92% of which appear only once. Source: peripheral blood, taken after pregnancy. The receptors stem from a female donor with multiple sclerosis, enrolled in a pregnancy study. Both conserved end residues are part of each CDR3. A D gene is named only where the DNA matches it firmly. Size tells how often a clone was seen (once, few, many) or the class of an expanded clone, and some rows leave it out.

j_call: TRBJ1-5
clone_size: -
d_call: -
v_call: TRBV5-8
cdr3_nt: TGTGCCAGCAGTACAGGGACGGGAAATCAGCCCCAGCATTTT
cdr3_aa: CASSTGTGNQPQHF

j_call: TRBJ1-4
clone_size: -
d_call: -
v_call: TRBV5-1
cdr3_nt: TGCGCCAGCAGACGGACAGAGTCTAATGAAAAACTGTTTTTT
cdr3_aa: CASRRTESNEKLFF

j_call: TRBJ1-1
clone_size: -
d_call: -
v_call: TRBV7-2
cdr3_nt: TGTGCCAGCAGCCCGTACTACACTATTCGGACTGAAGCTTTCTTT
cdr3_aa: CASSPYYTIRTEAFF

j_call: TRBJ1-1
clone_size: -
d_call: TRBD1
v_call: TRBV19
cdr3_nt: TGTGCCAGTAGTAGCAGGGGGTTGAACACTGAAGCTTTCTTT
cdr3_aa: CASSSRGLNTEAFF

j_call: TRBJ1-1
clone_size: -
d_call: -
v_call: TRBV27
cdr3_nt: TGTGCCAGCAGTTTATCGATCGGTACTGAAGCTTTCTTT
cdr3_aa: CASSLSIGTEAFF

j_call: TRBJ1-4
clone_size: -
d_call: -
v_call: TRBV23-1
cdr3_nt: TGCGCCAGCAGTCAATCGTGTCCGGGGGCAACTAATGAAAAACTGTTTTTT
cdr3_aa: CASSQSCPGATNEKLFF

j_call: TRBJ2-7
clone_size: once
d_call: -
v_call: TRBV14
cdr3_nt: TGTGCCAGCAGCCAGCGACAGGTGGACTCCTACGAGCAGTACTTC
cdr3_aa: CASSQRQVDSYEQYF

j_call: TRBJ2-5
clone_size: -
d_call: -
v_call: TRBV7-9
cdr3_nt: TGTGCCAGCGAGGAGGGACAGTACCAAGAGACCCAGTACTTC
cdr3_aa: CASEEGQYQETQYF

j_call: TRBJ1-4
clone_size: once
d_call: -
v_call: TRBV6-1
cdr3_nt: TGTGCCAGCATTAAGTCGGTCGCAACTAATGAAAAACTGTTTTTT
cdr3_aa: CASIKSVATNEKLFF

j_call: TRBJ2-1
clone_size: once
d_call: -
v_call: TRBV6-5
cdr3_nt: TGTGCCAGCAGTTACGGCGGGGTTGCCTACAATGAGCAGTTCTTC
cdr3_aa: CASSYGGVAYNEQFF

j_call: TRBJ2-7
clone_size: -
d_call: TRBD2
v_call: TRBV4-3
cdr3_nt: TGCGCCAGCAGCCAAGATCTCGGGACTAGCGGAACCTACGAGCAGTACTTC
cdr3_aa: CASSQDLGTSGTYEQYF

j_call: TRBJ2-7
clone_size: -
d_call: -
v_call: TRBV21-1
cdr3_nt: TGTGCCAGCAGCCCCCAGGGACTAGCGGAAGGGGTCCACGAGCAGTACTTC
cdr3_aa: CASSPQGLAEGVHEQYF

j_call: TRBJ2-5
clone_size: -
d_call: -
v_call: TRBV6-5
cdr3_nt: TGTGCCAGCAGTTACTTTATAGGGGCCCAAGAGACCCAGTACTTC
cdr3_aa: CASSYFIGAQETQYF

j_call: TRBJ2-3
clone_size: -
d_call: -
v_call: TRBV7-3
cdr3_nt: TGTGCCAGCAGCCTCAACCCCGGGGATACGCAGTATTTT
cdr3_aa: CASSLNPGDTQYF

j_call: TRBJ2-3
clone_size: once
d_call: -
v_call: TRBV28
cdr3_nt: TGTGCCAGCAGTACGCGGGACCTCTTCACAGATACGCAGTATTTT
cdr3_aa: CASSTRDLFTDTQYF

j_call: TRBJ1-2
clone_size: once
d_call: TRBD1
v_call: TRBV6-4
cdr3_nt: TGTGCCAGCAGTGACTCTACGGCCCAGGGGGCCGGGGGCTACACCTTC
cdr3_aa: CASSDSTAQGAGGYTF

j_call: TRBJ1-5
clone_size: -
d_call: -
v_call: TRBV15
cdr3_nt: TGTGCCACCACCCCCGGGAGGGAGGGGTATCAGCCCCAGCATTTT
cdr3_aa: CATTPGREGYQPQHF

j_call: TRBJ1-2
clone_size: -
d_call: TRBD1
v_call: TRBV27
cdr3_nt: TGTGCCAGCAGGGGACGGGACAGGGTGAACGGCTACACCTTC
cdr3_aa: CASRGRDRVNGYTF

j_call: TRBJ2-7
clone_size: -
d_call: -
v_call: TRBV30
cdr3_nt: TGTGCCTGGAGTGCGGGATCTTACGAGCAGTACTTC
cdr3_aa: CAWSAGSYEQYF

j_call: TRBJ1-4
clone_size: -
d_call: -
v_call: TRBV15
cdr3_nt: TGTGCCACCAGCAGTGGCATGGACTCTAATGAAAAACTGTTTTTT
cdr3_aa: CATSSGMDSNEKLFF

j_call: TRBJ1-4
clone_size: -
d_call: -
v_call: TRBV28
cdr3_nt: TGTGCCAGCAGTCGAGCGGCAACTAATGAAAAACTGTTTTTT
cdr3_aa: CASSRAATNEKLFF